The T cell receptor (beta chain) described here comes from a study of shared clonotypes between healthy human individuals. Positively selected for CCR7, the CD45RO-negative cells used as naive CD8 cells excluded terminally differentiated effector memory CD45RA+ cells. The V end lost 5 bases, the J end lost 0 bases, and 7 bases lay between the germline ends. The CDR3 loop spans 13 amino acids. Germline loops: CDR1 MNHEY, CDR2 SMNVEV (reference sequence). Clones were read by immunoSEQ multiplex PCR, and TCRdb kept only the in-frame ones, dropping some. The sample contains about 2 million clones, approximately 95% of which appear only once. Comment on this clone: This sample also contains other DNA sequences that code for the same CDR3.

The clonotype originates from a young man in good health. The chain uses TRBV27 and TRBJ2-5; the D is unclear. The sample was naive CD8+ T cells sorted from blood. Here the CDR3 DNA reads TGTGCCAGCAGTCTTTGGTACCAAGAGACCCAGTACTTC. It encodes CASSLWYQETQYF.